There are many counts of the clone carrying this T cell receptor beta chain. This entry comes from a study of Graves' ophthalmopathy and Graves' hyperthyroidism. From germline, CDR1 is MNHEY and CDR2 SVGEGT. Deletions cut 5 bases from V and 10 bases from J, with 15 bases between. CDR3 length equals 13 residues. Donors with ophthalmopathy: moderate-to-severe activity, CAS ≥3, NOSPECS ≥4, duration under 3 months. Investigators amplified TCR beta CDR3 regions from RNA transcripts. Second-round multiplex PCR followed a first-round RT-PCR using HTBI primers. From the multiplex PCR reads, TCRdb called clonotypes with MiXCR, one entry per CDR3 protein. The sample carries a few hundred thousand distinct CDR3 sequences, 18% recorded once.

The sequence derives from a young woman with Graves' ophthalmopathy. The rearrangement joins TRBV6-2 or TRBV6-3 to TRBJ1-5; D is ambiguous. The sequencing sample was made of peripheral blood. CDR3: CASSIRTFSPQHF. The CDR3 DNA is TGTGCCAGCAGTATCAGAACTTTTAGTCCCCAGCATTTT.